The 16 T cell receptor beta chains in this list originate from one sample, sequenced in a study of immune heterogeneity within non-small cell lung tumors. Using 32 V and 13 J primers, multiplex PCR amplified TCR beta CDR3. TCRdb called the multiplex PCR reads again in MiXCR, with one record for every CDR3 protein. Among about 1,900 distinct CDR3 sequences listed, around 42% were seen once. Template material for each sample was 500 to 600 ng of bulk tumor genomic DNA. Far-apart biopsies, several per primary tumor, were taken during surgery. Patients underwent curative surgery for non-small cell lung cancer (untreated and newly diagnosed). The sequenced material came from lung tumor tissue. The source of these receptors is a man in his 70s with non-small cell lung cancer.

This chain uses TRBV19 with TRBJ2-1; TRBD2 agrees at 9 bases. With V trimmed by 6 bases and J by 8 bases, 14 bases remained unmatched. The CDR3 has 16 amino acids. Germline CDR1 reads LNHDA; CDR2 reads SQIVND (reference sequence). This chain's CDR3 is CASRRGGREGLDEQFF. Here the CDR3 DNA reads TGTGCCAGTAGAAGGGGTGGGCGGGAGGGCCTAGATGAGCAGTTCTTC.

This clonotype appeared a few times. The CDR3 sequence: CAWSGVGTEAFF. The CDR3 nucleotides are TGTGCCTGGAGTGGGGTCGGCACTGAAGCTTTCTTT. This sequence joins TRBV30 and TRBJ1-1; D call uncertain. V gave up 1 base and J gave up 4 bases, with 7 bases separating them. This CDR3 spans 12 amino acids. Germline V gene sequence: CDR1 GTSNPN, CDR2 SVGIG (reference sequence).

This chain joins TRBV20-1 and TRBJ2-5; 7 nucleotides match TRBD2. J was trimmed by 2 bases and V by 7 bases; bases with no gene match: 13. Germline V lookup: CDR1 DFQATT, CDR2 SNEGSKA (reference sequence). The length of the CDR3 is 15 residues. The CDR3 is CSVPAGRGVQETQYF. DNA for the CDR3: TGCAGTGTACCTGCGGGGAGGGGTGTGCAAGAGACCCAGTACTTC.

This clonotype was detected only a few times. V is TRBV12-3 or TRBV12-4 and J is TRBJ1-1; no reliable D call. CDR3 length equals 13 residues. V lost 6 bases to trimming and J lost 1 base, with 9 bases between them. The CDR3 is CASSPSANTEAFF. The CDR3 DNA follows: TGTGCCAGCAGCCCCTCGGCGAACACTGAAGCTTTCTTT.

This clonotype was detected only a few times. The gene calls are TRBV12-3 or TRBV12-4 and TRBJ1-1; D gene unclear. The CDR3 has 14 residues. Trimming shortened V by 6 bases and J by 6 bases, and 17 bases separated the two germline ends. The CDR3 nucleotides are TGTGCCAGCAGAAGACGACTCCAAAGCCCTGAAGCTTTCTTT. This translates into CASRRRLQSPEAFF.

The rearrangement joins TRBV7-8 to TRBJ1-5; TRBD1 aligns across 8 bases. This CDR3 spans 15 amino acids. The V gene's germline CDR1 is SGHVS and CDR2 FQNEAQ. The V and J ends lost 1 base and 5 bases, in that order; junction bases with no gene match: 4. The CDR3 here is CASSLEQGGHQPQHF. CDR3 bases: TGTGCCAGCAGCTTAGAACAGGGGGGCCATCAGCCCCAGCATTTT.

The chain combines TRBV6-1 with TRBJ2-7, with 7 bases identical to TRBD1. The V segment lost 5 bases and the J segment 2 bases; nucleotides outside the gene matches: 6. CDR1 is MNHNS, CDR2 SASEGT, per germline. This CDR3 has 14 residues. The CDR3 DNA reads TGTGCCAGCAGTCGATGGGACAGCCCCTACGAGCAGTACTTC. This codes for CASSRWDSPYEQYF.

In its sample, this clonotype ranks as large. Here the CDR3 DNA reads TGTGCCACCAGTGACCCCGGGACAGGGGGCACAGATACGCAGTATTTT. This codes for CATSDPGTGGTDTQYF. The chain has TRBV24-1 and TRBJ2-3; 10 bases align to TRBD1. The CDR3 spans 16 residues. Germline V gene data show CDR1 as KGHDR and CDR2 as SFDVKD. The trim removed 4 bases at V and 1 base at J, leaving 4 bases unmatched.

The chain links TRBV20-1 to TRBJ2-1; 8 nucleotides align to TRBD2. The junction had 6 bases not matched to a gene; V was cut back by 5 bases and J by 0 bases. Looked up from germline, CDR1 is DFQATT and CDR2 is SNEGSKA (reference sequence). The CDR3 contains 15 residues. CDR3 in DNA: TGCAGTGCTCCCTCCGCGGGAGGCTCCTACAATGAGCAGTTCTTC. Translated: CSAPSAGGSYNEQFF.

The rearrangement joins TRBV6-4 to TRBJ2-1, with 8 bases matching TRBD2. Looked up from germline, CDR1 is MRHNA and CDR2 is SNTAGT. This CDR3 is 19 amino acids long. After removal of 9 bases from V and 1 base from J, the junction contained 20 bases not matched to a gene. In DNA form, the CDR3 reads TGTGCCAGTGAACTGACAGACCGAGCGGGAGAGCGTTCCTACAATGAGCAGTTCTTC. Translating gives CASELTDRAGERSYNEQFF.

This clonotype is a singleton in its sample. The chain employs TRBV15 and TRBJ2-7, with TRBD2 matching 10 bases. The germline gives CDR1 LNHNV, CDR2 YYDKDF (reference sequence). V gave up 0 bases and J gave up 5 bases; unmatched junction bases: 4. CDR3 length equals 15 residues. The CDR3 DNA is TGTGCCACCAGCAGAGAAACCGGGACTAGCGACGAGCAGTACTTC. This encodes CATSRETGTSDEQYF.

V usage is TRBV7-9 and J usage is TRBJ1-2; 12 nucleotides agree with TRBD1. V dropped 5 bases and J dropped 8; count of bases not matched to a gene: 9. The V gene's germline CDR1 is SEHNR and CDR2 FQNEAQ (reference sequence). CDR3 size: 15 residues. CDR3 in DNA: TGTGCCAGCAGCGCCACCGGGACAGGGGGCGAGGGCTACACCTTC. Translating gives CASSATGTGGEGYTF. The full variable domain, its missing parts supplied by reference TRBV7-9 and TRBJ1-2, is DTGVSQNPRHKITKRGQNVTFRCDPISEHNRLYWYRQTLGQGPEFLTYFQNEAQLEKSRLLSDRFSAERPKGSFSTLEIQRTEQGDSAMYLCASSATGTGGEGYTFGSGTRLTVV.

The chain recombines TRBV4-1 with TRBJ2-1; D is ambiguous. This CDR3 spans 11 amino acids. Trimming cost V 1 base and J 6 bases, with 1 base left between them. Germline loops: CDR1 MGHRA, CDR2 YSYEKL. Written as DNA, the CDR3 is TGCGCCAGCAGCCAAGGCAATGAGCAGTTCTTC. As protein: CASSQGNEQFF.

The genes are TRBV6-1 and TRBJ2-7; 7 bases agree with TRBD2. After removal of 6 bases from V and 7 bases from J, the junction contained 12 bases not matched to a gene. This CDR3 has 14 residues. The germline gives CDR1 MNHNS, CDR2 SASEGT. CDR3 DNA sequence: TGTGCCAGCAGGAGATGGGGGGGTCCGAGGGAGCAGTACTTC. It codes for CASRRWGGPREQYF.

This chain links TRBV7-2 with TRBJ2-1; TRBD2 aligns across 8 bases. V lost 7 bases and J lost 13; bases outside the gene matches: 12. This CDR3 contains 13 residues. Looked up from germline, CDR1 is SGHTA and CDR2 is FQGNSA. The CDR3 nucleotides read TGTGCCAGCAACTTCCTTGCGCGGGAGGCCCAGTTCTTC. Protein: CASNFLAREAQFF.

The V and J genes are TRBV20-1 and TRBJ2-7; the D gene is possibly TRBD1 (6 bases). There are 15 residues in the CDR3. CDR1 is DFQATT, CDR2 SNEGSKA, per germline (reference sequence). The V end was cut by 1 base, the J end by 5 bases, with 18 bases between. The CDR3 nucleotides are TGCAGTGCTAGAGGGCAGGCAGGGGATTTTGACGAGCAGTACTTC. This gives the protein CSARGQAGDFDEQYF.